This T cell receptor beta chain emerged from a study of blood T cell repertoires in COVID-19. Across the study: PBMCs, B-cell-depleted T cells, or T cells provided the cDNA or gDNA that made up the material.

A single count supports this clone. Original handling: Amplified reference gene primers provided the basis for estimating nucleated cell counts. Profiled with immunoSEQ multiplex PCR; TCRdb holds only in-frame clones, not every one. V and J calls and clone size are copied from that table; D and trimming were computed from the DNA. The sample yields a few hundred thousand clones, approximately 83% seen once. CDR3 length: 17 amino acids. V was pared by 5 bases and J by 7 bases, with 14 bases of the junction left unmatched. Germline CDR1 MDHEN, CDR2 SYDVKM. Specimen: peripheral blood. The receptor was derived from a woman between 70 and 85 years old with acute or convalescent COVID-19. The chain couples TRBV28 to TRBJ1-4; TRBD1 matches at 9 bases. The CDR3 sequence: CASSLTLLTGGREKLFF. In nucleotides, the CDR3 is TGTGCCAGCAGTCTAACCCTCCTGACAGGGGGGCGTGAAAAACTGTTTTTT.